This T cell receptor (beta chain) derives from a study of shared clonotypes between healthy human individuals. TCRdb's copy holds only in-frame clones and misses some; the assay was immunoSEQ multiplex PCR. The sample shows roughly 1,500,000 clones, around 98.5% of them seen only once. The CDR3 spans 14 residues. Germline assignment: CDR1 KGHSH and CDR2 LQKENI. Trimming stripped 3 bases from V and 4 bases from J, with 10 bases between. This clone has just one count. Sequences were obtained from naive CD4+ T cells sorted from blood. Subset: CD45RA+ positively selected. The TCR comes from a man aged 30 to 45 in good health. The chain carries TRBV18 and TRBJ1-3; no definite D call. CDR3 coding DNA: TGTGCCAGCTCACCCCCGGGCAGGGGAAACACCATATATTTT. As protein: CASSPPGRGNTIYF.